The clone carrying this T cell receptor beta chain was counted a few times. Antigen specificity is unknown. From germline, CDR1 is MNHEY and CDR2 SMNVEV (reference sequence). Trimming left V 5 bases short and J 8 bases short, with 18 bases between. The CDR3 is 15 residues long. This table comes from immunoSEQ multiplex PCR, and its TCRdb copy is limited to in-frame clones, with some not included. The top ten clones hold roughly 1.5% of a sample with roughly 180,000 clones, approximately 94% of them seen once. This record comes from a study of T cell responses to AZD1222 COVID-19 vaccine. The study's findings and limits: Spike as a whole was targeted by vaccine-associated CD4 TCRs, dominant at 160-218 and 743-854. Spike-specific TCR depth and breadth grew after two AZD1222 doses.

Second doses were pooled across both intervals (about 4 or about 12 weeks). The rearrangement joins TRBV27 to TRBJ2-2; the D gene is possibly TRBD1 (6 bases). This clonotype originated in an adult who received the AZD1222 COVID-19 vaccine. The sequencing here drew on peripheral blood, taken 28 days after the second AZD1222 dose. CDR3 nucleotides: TGTGCCAGCAGTACAGACGAGCAGGGGTTAGGGGAGCTGTTTTTT. This codes for CASSTDEQGLGELFF.